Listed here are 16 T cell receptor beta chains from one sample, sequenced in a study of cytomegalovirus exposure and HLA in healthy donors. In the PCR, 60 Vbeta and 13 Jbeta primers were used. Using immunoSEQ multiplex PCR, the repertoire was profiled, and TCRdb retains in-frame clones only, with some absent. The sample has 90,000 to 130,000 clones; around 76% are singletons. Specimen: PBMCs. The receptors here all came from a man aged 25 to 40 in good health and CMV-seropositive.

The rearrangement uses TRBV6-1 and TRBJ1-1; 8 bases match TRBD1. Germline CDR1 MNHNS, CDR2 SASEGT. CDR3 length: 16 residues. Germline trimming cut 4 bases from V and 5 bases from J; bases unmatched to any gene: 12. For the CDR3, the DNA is TGTGCCAGCAGTGTACACAGGGGGGCCTCGTGGACTGAAGCTTTCTTT. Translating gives CASSVHRGASWTEAFF.

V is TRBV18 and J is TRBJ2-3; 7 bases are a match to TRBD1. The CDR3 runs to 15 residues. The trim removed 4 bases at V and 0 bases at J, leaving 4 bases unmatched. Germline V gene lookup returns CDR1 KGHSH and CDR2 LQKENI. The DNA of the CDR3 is TGTGCCAGCTCACAACAGGGGTCTAGCACAGATACGCAGTATTTT. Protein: CASSQQGSSTDTQYF.

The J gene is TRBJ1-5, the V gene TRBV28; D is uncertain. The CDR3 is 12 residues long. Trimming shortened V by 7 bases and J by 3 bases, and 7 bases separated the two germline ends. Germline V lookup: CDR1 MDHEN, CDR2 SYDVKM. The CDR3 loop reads CASNEPNQPQHF. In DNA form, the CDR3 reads TGTGCCAGCAACGAGCCCAATCAGCCCCAGCATTTT.

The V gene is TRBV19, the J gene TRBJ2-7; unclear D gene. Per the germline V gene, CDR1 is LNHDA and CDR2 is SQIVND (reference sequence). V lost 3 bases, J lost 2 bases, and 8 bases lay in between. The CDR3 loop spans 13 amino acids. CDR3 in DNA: TGTGCCAGTAGTATCCCGAGAACCTACGAGCAGTACTTC. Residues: CASSIPRTYEQYF.

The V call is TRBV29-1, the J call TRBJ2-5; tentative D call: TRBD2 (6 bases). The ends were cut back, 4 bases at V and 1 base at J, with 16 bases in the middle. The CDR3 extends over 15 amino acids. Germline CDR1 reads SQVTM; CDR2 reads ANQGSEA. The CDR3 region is CSVAGDSPGQETQYF. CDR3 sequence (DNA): TGCAGCGTTGCGGGGGACTCACCGGGCCAAGAGACCCAGTACTTC.

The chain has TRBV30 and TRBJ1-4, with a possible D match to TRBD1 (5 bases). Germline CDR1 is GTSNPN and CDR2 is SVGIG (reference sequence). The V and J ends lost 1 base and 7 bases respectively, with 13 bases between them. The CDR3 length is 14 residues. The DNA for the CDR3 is TGTGCCTGGAGTGGCCCAGGGTGGGGTGAAAAACTGTTTTTT. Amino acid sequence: CAWSGPGWGEKLFF.

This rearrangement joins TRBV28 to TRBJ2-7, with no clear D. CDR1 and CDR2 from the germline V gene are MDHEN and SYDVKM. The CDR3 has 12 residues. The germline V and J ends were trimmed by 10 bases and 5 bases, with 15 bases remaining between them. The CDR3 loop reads CATTTSRNEQYF. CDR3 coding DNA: TGTGCCACTACAACGTCTAGGAACGAGCAGTACTTC.

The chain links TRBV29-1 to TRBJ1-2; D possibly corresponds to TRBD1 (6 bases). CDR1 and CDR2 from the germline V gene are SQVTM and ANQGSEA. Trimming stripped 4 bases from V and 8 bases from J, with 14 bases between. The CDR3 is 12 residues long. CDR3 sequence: CSVVSGGPGYTF. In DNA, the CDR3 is TGCAGCGTTGTATCCGGGGGGCCCGGCTACACCTTC. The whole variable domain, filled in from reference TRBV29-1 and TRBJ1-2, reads SAVISQKPSRDICQRGTSLTIQCQVDSQVTMMFWYRQQPGQSLTLIATANQGSEATYESGFVIDKFPISRPNLTFSTLTVSNMSPEDSSIYLCSVVSGGPGYTFGSGTRLTVV.

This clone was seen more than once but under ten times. The CDR3 DNA reads as TGTGCCAGCAGCTTGCCACAGAGCTCCTACGAGCAGTACTTC. Translation: CASSLPQSSYEQYF. The chain links TRBV5-4 to TRBJ2-7; D call uncertain. CDR1 and CDR2 from the germline V gene are SGHNT and YYREEE (reference sequence). The CDR3 runs to 14 residues. V lost 1 base, J lost 0 bases, and 8 bases lay in between.

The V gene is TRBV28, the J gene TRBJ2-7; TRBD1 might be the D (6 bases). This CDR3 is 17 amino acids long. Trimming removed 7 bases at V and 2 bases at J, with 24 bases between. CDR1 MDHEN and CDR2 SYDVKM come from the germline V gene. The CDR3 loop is CASTLYVPQGTPYEQYF. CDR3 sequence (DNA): TGTGCCAGCACCTTGTATGTTCCCCAGGGGACCCCCTACGAGCAGTACTTC.

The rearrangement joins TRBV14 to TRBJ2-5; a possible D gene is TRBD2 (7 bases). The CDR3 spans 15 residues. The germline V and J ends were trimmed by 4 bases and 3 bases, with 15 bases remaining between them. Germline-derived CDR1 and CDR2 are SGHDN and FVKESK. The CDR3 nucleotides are TGTGCCAGCAGCCCCCTTCGGGGGGCTAAAGAGACCCAGTACTTC. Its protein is CASSPLRGAKETQYF. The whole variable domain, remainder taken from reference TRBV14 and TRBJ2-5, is EAGVTQFPSHSVIEKGQTVTLRCDPISGHDNLYWYRRVMGKEIKFLLHFVKESKQDESGMPNNRFLAERTGGTYSTLKVQPAELEDSGVYFCASSPLRGAKETQYFGPGTRLLVL.

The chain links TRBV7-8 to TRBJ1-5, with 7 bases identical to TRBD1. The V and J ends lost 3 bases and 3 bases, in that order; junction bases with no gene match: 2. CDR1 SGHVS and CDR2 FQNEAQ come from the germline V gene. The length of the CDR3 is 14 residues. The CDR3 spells CASSFTGDNQPQHF. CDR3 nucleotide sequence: TGTGCCAGCAGCTTTACAGGGGACAATCAGCCCCAGCATTTT. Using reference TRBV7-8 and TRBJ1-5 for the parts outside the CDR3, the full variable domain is GAGVSQSPRYKVAKRGQDVALRCDPISGHVSLFWYQQALGQGPEFLTYFQNEAQLDKSGLPSDRFFAERPEGSVSTLKIQRTQQEDSAVYLCASSFTGDNQPQHFGDGTRLSIL.

In nucleotides, the CDR3 is TGTGCCAGCAGTTATGGGACAGATAATTCACCCCTCCACTTT. Encoded protein: CASSYGTDNSPLHF. The V call is TRBV6-1, the J call TRBJ1-6, with 7 nucleotides matching TRBD1. The ends lost 5 bases at V and 5 bases at J; junction bases unmatched: 3. This CDR3 comprises 14 residues. Germline assignment: CDR1 MNHNS and CDR2 SASEGT.

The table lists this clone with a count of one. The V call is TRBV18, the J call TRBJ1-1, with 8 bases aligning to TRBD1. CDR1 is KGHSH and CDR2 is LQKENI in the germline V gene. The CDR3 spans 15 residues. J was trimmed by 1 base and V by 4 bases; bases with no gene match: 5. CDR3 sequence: CASSLRQGWNTEAFF. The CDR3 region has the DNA TGTGCCAGCTCACTAAGACAGGGGTGGAACACTGAAGCTTTCTTT.

The CDR3 region has the DNA TGTGCCAGCAGCCCCGACAGGGCCTATGGCTACACCTTC. Encoded protein: CASSPDRAYGYTF. The chain uses TRBV9 and TRBJ1-2; 7 bases fit TRBD1. Per germline, CDR1 SGDLS and CDR2 YYNGEE. The CDR3 spans 13 residues. The junction had 4 bases not matched to a gene; V was cut back by 4 bases and J by 4 bases.

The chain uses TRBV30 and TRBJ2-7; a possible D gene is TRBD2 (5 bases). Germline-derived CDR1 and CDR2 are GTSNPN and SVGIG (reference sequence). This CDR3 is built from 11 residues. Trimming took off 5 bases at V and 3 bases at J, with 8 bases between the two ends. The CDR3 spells CAWGLSYEQYF. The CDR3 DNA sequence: TGTGCCTGGGGACTGAGCTACGAGCAGTACTTC.